These T cell receptor beta chains were read from a single sample in a study of blood T cell repertoires in COVID-19. Measured with immunoSEQ multiplex PCR; TCRdb has only the in-frame clones, and not every one. The sample has thousands of clones, over 70% seen once. The sequencing input was peripheral blood. The source of these receptors is a human donor in a cohort sampled during active COVID-19. Both conserved end residues are part of each CDR3. The D gene is left open where the match is weak. Size is omitted from some rows. Given values are once, few, many or a class for expanded clones.

v_gene	d_gene	abundance	j_gene	CDR3aa	CDR3nt
TRBV11-2	-	-	TRBJ2-7	CASSLVAGSYEQYF	TGTGCCAGCAGCTTAGTTGCGGGCTCCTACGAGCAGTACTTC
TRBV7-9	TRBD2	-	TRBJ2-1	CASSLARGRQFF	TGTGCCAGCAGCTTAGCTCGCGGGAGACAGTTCTTC
TRBV11-2	-	-	TRBJ1-4	CASSLDRTNEKLFF	TGTGCCAGCAGCTTAGACAGGACTAATGAAAAACTGTTTTTT
TRBV19	TRBD1	-	TRBJ2-5	CASKLTGMVFGETQYF	TGTGCCAGTAAGCTGACAGGGATGGTTTTCGGAGAGACCCAGTACTTC
TRBV2	TRBD1	-	TRBJ1-5	CASSPRDRVYSNQPQHF	TGTGCCAGCAGTCCCCGGGACAGGGTCTATAGCAATCAGCCCCAGCATTTT
TRBV27	-	once	TRBJ2-5	CASRFAGARGETQYF	TGTGCCAGCCGCTTCGCGGGGGCCCGGGGGGAGACCCAGTACTTC
TRBV27	-	-	TRBJ1-5	CASIPNGHWNTYSNQPQHF	TGTGCCAGCATACCGAACGGACACTGGAATACCTATAGCAATCAGCCCCAGCATTTT
TRBV27	-	-	TRBJ1-1	CASSFRTAREAFF	TGTGCCAGCAGTTTCAGGACAGCCAGAGAAGCTTTCTTT
TRBV28	TRBD2	-	TRBJ2-7	CASSLAGGSLGYEQYF	TGTGCCAGCAGTTTAGCGGGAGGGTCCCTGGGATACGAGCAGTACTTC
TRBV28	-	few	TRBJ2-1	CASSLFGPSAYNEQFF	TGTGCCAGCAGTTTATTCGGCCCTAGCGCTTACAATGAGCAGTTCTTC
TRBV7-8	-	-	TRBJ2-7	CASKIGSSGPTYEQYF	TGTGCCAGCAAAATAGGGTCGAGCGGACCCACCTACGAGCAGTACTTC
TRBV9	TRBD2	-	TRBJ2-7	CASSPRPGLAGPPGSQEQYF	TGTGCCAGCAGTCCCCGACCCGGACTAGCGGGGCCCCCCGGTTCGCAGGAGCAGTACTTC
TRBV5-4	-	-	TRBJ2-7	CASSFPGGTGSEQYF	TGTGCCAGCAGCTTTCCCGGAGGGACGGGATCCGAGCAGTACTTC
TRBV30	-	-	TRBJ2-5	CAWSVTMDVAMEIQETQYF	TGTGCCTGGAGTGTAACCATGGATGTAGCGATGGAAATCCAAGAGACCCAGTACTTC
TRBV27	-	-	TRBJ1-4	CASKGGKNEKLFF	TGTGCCAGCAAAGGCGGGAAAAATGAAAAACTGTTTTTT
TRBV12-3/TRBV12-4	-	-	TRBJ1-5	CASSLSGNQPQHF	TGTGCCAGCAGCCTCTCCGGCAATCAGCCCCAGCATTTT
TRBV10-2	TRBD1	-	TRBJ1-5	CASSVTGGGQPQHF	TGCGCCAGCAGTGTTACAGGGGGAGGCCAGCCCCAGCATTTT
TRBV28	-	-	TRBJ2-5	CASRLQGSQETQYF	TGTGCCAGCAGGTTACAGGGAAGCCAAGAGACCCAGTACTTC
TRBV5-1	-	-	TRBJ2-2	CASRPTTGLNTGELFF	TGCGCCAGCAGACCCACGACGGGATTGAACACCGGGGAGCTGTTTTTT
TRBV19	-	-	TRBJ2-5	CASSVRETQYF	TGTGCCAGTAGCGTCCGAGAGACCCAGTACTTC
TRBV10-3	-	-	TRBJ2-5	CAISAYIPGYQETQYF	TGTGCCATCAGCGCATACATACCGGGTTACCAAGAGACCCAGTACTTC
TRBV27	-	-	TRBJ2-7	CASSPGTGITYEQYF	TGTGCCAGCAGCCCGGGCACAGGGATTACCTACGAGCAGTACTTC
TRBV4-2	TRBD2	-	TRBJ2-5	CASSQTSGGRVRETQYF	TGTGCCAGCAGCCAGACTAGCGGGGGGAGGGTGCGAGAGACCCAGTACTTC
TRBV13	TRBD2	-	TRBJ2-1	CATLDPASGNSYNEQFF	TGTGCCACCCTCGACCCCGCTAGCGGGAACTCCTACAATGAGCAGTTCTTC
TRBV7-9	-	few	TRBJ1-2	CAIGRRGNYGYTF	TGTGCCATCGGTAGGAGGGGTAACTATGGCTACACCTTC
TRBV5-1	TRBD2	-	TRBJ2-7	CASSFMTSGGYEQYF	TGCGCCAGCAGCTTCATGACTAGCGGTGGATACGAGCAGTACTTC
TRBV6-5	TRBD2	-	TRBJ2-1	CATFWTSGNREQFF	TGTGCCACCTTCTGGACTAGCGGGAATCGAGAGCAGTTCTTC
TRBV10-3	-	-	TRBJ1-1	CAISESTVAGTEAFF	TGTGCCATCAGTGAGTCGACCGTTGCGGGCACTGAAGCTTTCTTT
TRBV4-1	-	-	TRBJ1-4	CASSQGGIGEKLFF	TGCGCCAGCAGCCAAGGAGGGATCGGCGAAAAACTGTTTTTT
TRBV6-4	-	once	TRBJ1-2	CASSVRGWSNYGYTF	TGTGCCAGCAGTGTCAGGGGCTGGTCTAACTATGGCTACACCTTC
TRBV6-6	TRBD1	-	TRBJ2-7	CASRPPGQGARKQYF	TGTGCCAGCAGACCCCCGGGACAGGGGGCAAGAAAGCAGTACTTC
TRBV6-5	TRBD1	-	TRBJ2-1	CASRGQGSYNEQFF	TGTGCCAGCAGGGGACAGGGCTCCTACAATGAGCAGTTCTTC